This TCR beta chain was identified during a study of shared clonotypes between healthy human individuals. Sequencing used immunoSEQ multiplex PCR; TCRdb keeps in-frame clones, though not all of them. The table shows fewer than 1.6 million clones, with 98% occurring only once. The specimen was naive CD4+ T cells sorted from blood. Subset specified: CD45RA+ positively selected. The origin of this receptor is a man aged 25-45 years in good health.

CDR3 nucleotide sequence: TGTGCCAGCAGTGGATACAGTTCCTACGAGCAGTACTTC. Encoded protein: CASSGYSSYEQYF. V and J are TRBV6-1 and TRBJ2-7, with D uncertain. Germline CDR1 and CDR2: MNHNS and SASEGT. Between the trimmed V and J ends, which lost 4 bases and 1 base, there was a span of 8 bases. This CDR3 has 13 amino acids.